This is a list of T cell receptor beta chains from one sample in a study of T-cell reconstitution after alpha-beta-depleted transplantation in children. TCRdb redid the calling of the PCR reads with MiXCR, one entry per CDR3 protein. The sample lists about 640,000 distinct CDR3 sequences, roughly 17% seen once, with 0.85% to 1.3% in the top ten. The sample here was PBMCs from the stem cell graft donor, taken from the stem cell graft. Receptors were obtained from a human donor who donated a stem cell graft to a child with acute myeloid leukemia. The CDR3 runs from the conserved cysteine through the conserved F or W. A D gene is named only where the DNA matches it firmly. Expanded clones are given a class, and other clones once, few, many or no size at all.

clone_size: few
j_call: TRBJ2-2
d_call: .
cdr3_length: 15
v_call: TRBV6-1
cdr3_aa: CASSPRDTYTGELFF
cdr3_nt: TGTGCCAGCAGTCCCCGGGACACTTACACCGGGGAGCTGTTTTTT

clone_size: many
j_call: TRBJ2-1
d_call: TRBD2
cdr3_length: 14
v_call: TRBV9
cdr3_aa: CASSPQTSGGPQFF
cdr3_nt: TGTGCCAGCAGCCCACAGACTAGCGGGGGGCCTCAGTTCTTC

clone_size: .
j_call: TRBJ2-7
d_call: .
cdr3_length: 16
v_call: TRBV6-2/TRBV6-3
cdr3_aa: CASSTLTETNSYEQYF
cdr3_nt: TGTGCCAGCTCCACTTTAACCGAGACAAACTCCTACGAGCAGTACTTC

clone_size: many
j_call: TRBJ1-2
d_call: TRBD1
cdr3_length: 16
v_call: TRBV20-1
cdr3_aa: CSAGLGQGPSSYGYTF
cdr3_nt: TGCAGTGCTGGGTTAGGACAGGGGCCGTCTTCCTATGGCTACACCTTC

clone_size: .
j_call: TRBJ2-3
d_call: .
cdr3_length: 14
v_call: TRBV12-3/TRBV12-4
cdr3_aa: CATGSQPYTDTQYF
cdr3_nt: TGTGCCACCGGTTCACAGCCGTACACAGATACGCAGTATTTT

clone_size: .
j_call: TRBJ1-6
d_call: .
cdr3_length: 15
v_call: TRBV5-1
cdr3_aa: CASSLGLGPDSPLHF
cdr3_nt: TGCGCCAGCAGCTTGGGTTTAGGGCCCGATTCACCCCTCCACTTT

clone_size: many
j_call: TRBJ1-6
d_call: .
cdr3_length: 16
v_call: TRBV20-1
cdr3_aa: CSARKQGGSYNSPLHF
cdr3_nt: TGCAGTGCTAGAAAACAGGGAGGCTCCTATAATTCACCCCTCCACTTT

clone_size: .
j_call: TRBJ2-3
d_call: .
cdr3_length: 18
v_call: TRBV27
cdr3_aa: CASRLGAGILLGTDTQYF
cdr3_nt: TGTGCCAGCCGCCTCGGAGCGGGCATCCTTCTGGGCACAGATACGCAGTATTTT

clone_size: many
j_call: TRBJ1-1
d_call: .
cdr3_length: 17
v_call: TRBV4-3
cdr3_aa: CASSQEKLGDRGTEAFF
cdr3_nt: TGCGCCAGCAGCCAAGAAAAATTAGGGGATCGAGGCACTGAAGCTTTCTTT

clone_size: few
j_call: TRBJ1-1
d_call: TRBD1
cdr3_length: 14
v_call: TRBV7-9
cdr3_aa: CASSTTDRDTEAFF
cdr3_nt: TGTGCCAGCAGCACGACGGACAGGGACACTGAAGCTTTCTTT

clone_size: many
j_call: TRBJ2-2
d_call: .
cdr3_length: 14
v_call: TRBV20-1
cdr3_aa: CSASGPTNTGELFF
cdr3_nt: TGCAGTGCTAGTGGACCGACGAACACCGGGGAGCTGTTTTTT

clone_size: many
j_call: TRBJ1-1
d_call: .
cdr3_length: 14
v_call: TRBV27
cdr3_aa: CASRRGGEGTEAFF
cdr3_nt: TGTGCCAGCAGACGGGGGGGCGAGGGCACTGAAGCTTTCTTT

clone_size: many
j_call: TRBJ1-2
d_call: .
cdr3_length: 13
v_call: TRBV7-8
cdr3_aa: CASSFEGLYGYTF
cdr3_nt: TGTGCCAGCAGCTTCGAGGGGCTCTATGGCTACACCTTC

clone_size: .
j_call: TRBJ1-1
d_call: .
cdr3_length: 12
v_call: TRBV5-5
cdr3_aa: CASSGKSIEAFF
cdr3_nt: TGTGCCAGCAGCGGGAAAAGCATTGAAGCTTTCTTT

clone_size: many
j_call: TRBJ1-2
d_call: .
cdr3_length: 15
v_call: TRBV20-1
cdr3_aa: CSARDHGQAGYGYTF
cdr3_nt: TGCAGTGCTAGAGATCATGGTCAGGCCGGATATGGCTACACCTTC

clone_size: many
j_call: TRBJ1-2
d_call: .
cdr3_length: 14
v_call: TRBV7-2
cdr3_aa: CASSLKGGDYGYTF
cdr3_nt: TGTGCCAGCAGTTTAAAGGGAGGAGACTATGGCTACACCTTC

clone_size: few
j_call: TRBJ1-1
d_call: .
cdr3_length: 13
v_call: TRBV7-3
cdr3_aa: CASSFDLGTEAFF
cdr3_nt: TGTGCCAGCAGCTTCGACCTGGGCACTGAAGCTTTCTTT

clone_size: .
j_call: TRBJ2-3
d_call: TRBD1
cdr3_length: 16
v_call: TRBV7-9
cdr3_aa: CASSPRTGSSTDTQYF
cdr3_nt: TGTGCCAGCAGCCCCCGGACAGGGTCTAGCACAGATACGCAGTATTTT

clone_size: .
j_call: TRBJ2-7
d_call: .
cdr3_length: 14
v_call: TRBV4-1
cdr3_aa: CASSQGTQGSEQYF
cdr3_nt: TGCGCCAGCAGCCAAGGGACACAGGGAAGCGAGCAGTACTTC

clone_size: few
j_call: TRBJ2-5
d_call: TRBD2
cdr3_length: 16
v_call: TRBV6-5
cdr3_aa: CASSYRLAGTQETQYF
cdr3_nt: TGTGCCAGCAGTTACAGACTAGCGGGGACCCAAGAGACCCAGTACTTC

clone_size: many
j_call: TRBJ1-2
d_call: .
cdr3_length: 14
v_call: TRBV7-2
cdr3_aa: CASSLGGLNYGYTF
cdr3_nt: TGTGCCAGCAGCTTGGGGGGCTTGAACTATGGCTACACCTTC

clone_size: .
j_call: TRBJ1-5
d_call: .
cdr3_length: 15
v_call: TRBV9
cdr3_aa: CASSVASEENQPQHF
cdr3_nt: TGTGCCAGCAGCGTAGCTTCGGAAGAGAATCAGCCCCAGCATTTT

clone_size: .
j_call: TRBJ2-5
d_call: TRBD2
cdr3_length: 15
v_call: TRBV6-5
cdr3_aa: CASSYSGTNFRTQYF
cdr3_nt: TGTGCCAGCAGTTACTCGGGGACTAACTTTAGGACCCAGTACTTC

clone_size: many
j_call: TRBJ2-1
d_call: TRBD2
cdr3_length: 14
v_call: TRBV20-1
cdr3_aa: CSARALAGNDEQFF
cdr3_nt: TGCAGTGCTAGAGCACTAGCGGGTAACGATGAGCAGTTCTTC

clone_size: many
j_call: TRBJ2-1
d_call: .
cdr3_length: 19
v_call: TRBV7-8
cdr3_aa: CASSFPAREVPSSYNEQFF
cdr3_nt: TGTGCCAGCAGCTTTCCGGCCAGGGAGGTTCCTAGCTCCTACAATGAGCAGTTCTTC

clone_size: .
j_call: TRBJ1-3
d_call: .
cdr3_length: 12
v_call: TRBV15
cdr3_aa: CATSRLGNTIYF
cdr3_nt: TGTGCCACCAGCAGATTGGGAAACACCATATATTTT

clone_size: few
j_call: TRBJ2-3
d_call: .
cdr3_length: 11
v_call: TRBV29-1
cdr3_aa: CSVVLGNTQYF
cdr3_nt: TGCAGCGTTGTGTTGGGAAATACGCAGTATTTT

clone_size: .
j_call: TRBJ2-5
d_call: .
cdr3_length: 14
v_call: TRBV12-3/TRBV12-4
cdr3_aa: CASSLRGRSETQYF
cdr3_nt: TGTGCCAGCAGTTTAAGGGGCAGGTCAGAGACCCAGTACTTC

clone_size: many
j_call: TRBJ2-1
d_call: .
cdr3_length: 12
v_call: TRBV15
cdr3_aa: CATSRINNEQFF
cdr3_nt: TGTGCCACCAGCAGAATCAACAATGAGCAGTTCTTC

clone_size: .
j_call: TRBJ1-1
d_call: .
cdr3_length: 15
v_call: TRBV29-1
cdr3_aa: CSVARREWEGTEAFF
cdr3_nt: TGCAGCGTTGCGCGTCGCGAGTGGGAGGGCACTGAAGCTTTCTTT

clone_size: many
j_call: TRBJ2-1
d_call: .
cdr3_length: 14
v_call: TRBV24-1
cdr3_aa: CATSDFRLGTEQFF
cdr3_nt: TGTGCCACCAGTGATTTTAGGCTAGGAACTGAGCAGTTCTTC

clone_size: few
j_call: TRBJ1-1
d_call: TRBD1
cdr3_length: 14
v_call: TRBV12-3/TRBV12-4
cdr3_aa: CASISGGMNTEAFF
cdr3_nt: TGTGCCAGCATCTCAGGGGGGATGAACACTGAAGCTTTCTTT

clone_size: many
j_call: TRBJ1-1
d_call: TRBD1
cdr3_length: 14
v_call: TRBV12-3/TRBV12-4
cdr3_aa: CASRETGAVTEAFF
cdr3_nt: TGTGCCAGCAGGGAGACAGGGGCTGTCACTGAAGCTTTCTTT

clone_size: many
j_call: TRBJ1-2
d_call: .
cdr3_length: 15
v_call: TRBV7-2
cdr3_aa: CASSSSLVAAYGYTF
cdr3_nt: TGTGCCAGCAGCTCCTCCTTGGTTGCGGCGTATGGCTACACCTTC

clone_size: few
j_call: TRBJ2-1
d_call: TRBD1
cdr3_length: 16
v_call: TRBV7-2
cdr3_aa: CASSEGSGTAYNEQFF
cdr3_nt: TGTGCCAGCAGCGAGGGCTCCGGGACAGCTTACAATGAGCAGTTCTTC

clone_size: few
j_call: TRBJ2-1
d_call: .
cdr3_length: 13
v_call: TRBV7-2
cdr3_aa: CASVEGGYNEQFF
cdr3_nt: TGTGCCAGCGTGGAGGGGGGATACAATGAGCAGTTCTTC

clone_size: many
j_call: TRBJ1-2
d_call: TRBD1
cdr3_length: 13
v_call: TRBV29-1
cdr3_aa: CSAGVLDRDGYTF
cdr3_nt: TGCAGCGCCGGTGTACTCGACAGGGATGGCTACACCTTC

clone_size: .
j_call: TRBJ1-2
d_call: .
cdr3_length: 12
v_call: TRBV20-1
cdr3_aa: CSALGANYGYTF
cdr3_nt: TGCAGTGCCCTTGGAGCTAACTATGGCTACACCTTC

clone_size: many
j_call: TRBJ2-7
d_call: TRBD1
cdr3_length: 16
v_call: TRBV20-1
cdr3_aa: CSAPDPGTGVSYEQYF
cdr3_nt: TGCAGTGCTCCCGACCCGGGGACAGGGGTTTCCTACGAGCAGTACTTC

clone_size: .
j_call: TRBJ1-1
d_call: .
cdr3_length: 15
v_call: TRBV6-1
cdr3_aa: CASTNPPGPNTEAFF
cdr3_nt: TGTGCCAGCACTAACCCCCCCGGGCCAAACACTGAAGCTTTCTTT

clone_size: few
j_call: TRBJ2-3
d_call: .
cdr3_length: 15
v_call: TRBV5-1
cdr3_aa: CASTLDAGTTDTQYF
cdr3_nt: TGCGCCAGCACCCTTGATGCGGGGACGACAGATACGCAGTATTTT

clone_size: .
j_call: TRBJ1-5
d_call: .
cdr3_length: 13
v_call: TRBV7-9
cdr3_aa: CASSFHSGQPQHF
cdr3_nt: TGTGCCAGCAGCTTTCACAGCGGCCAGCCCCAGCATTTT

clone_size: .
j_call: TRBJ2-1
d_call: .
cdr3_length: 15
v_call: TRBV5-1
cdr3_aa: CASSNAGRKYNEQFF
cdr3_nt: TGCGCCAGCAGCAACGCGGGACGGAAATACAATGAGCAGTTCTTC

clone_size: .
j_call: TRBJ1-1
d_call: TRBD1
cdr3_length: 16
v_call: TRBV12-3/TRBV12-4
cdr3_aa: CASSFLFGTANTEAFF
cdr3_nt: TGTGCCAGCAGTTTTCTCTTTGGGACAGCGAACACTGAAGCTTTCTTT

clone_size: .
j_call: TRBJ2-7
d_call: .
cdr3_length: 14
v_call: TRBV12-3/TRBV12-4
cdr3_aa: CASSDLGAPYEQYF
cdr3_nt: TGTGCCAGCAGCGATTTAGGAGCCCCCTACGAGCAGTACTTC

clone_size: few
j_call: TRBJ1-1
d_call: .
cdr3_length: 14
v_call: TRBV7-9
cdr3_aa: CASSSGSGNTEAFF
cdr3_nt: TGTGCCAGCAGCTCCGGGTCGGGGAACACTGAAGCTTTCTTT

clone_size: many
j_call: TRBJ2-5
d_call: .
cdr3_length: 12
v_call: TRBV5-5
cdr3_aa: CASSPRQETQYF
cdr3_nt: TGTGCCAGCAGCCCCCGCCAAGAGACCCAGTACTTC

clone_size: few
j_call: TRBJ1-4
d_call: .
cdr3_length: 15
v_call: TRBV12-3/TRBV12-4
cdr3_aa: CASSLGESTNEKLFF
cdr3_nt: TGTGCCAGCAGTTTGGGGGAGTCAACTAATGAAAAACTGTTTTTT

clone_size: few
j_call: TRBJ2-7
d_call: TRBD2
cdr3_length: 15
v_call: TRBV4-3
cdr3_aa: CASSQDTASGYEQYF
cdr3_nt: TGCGCCAGCAGCCAAGATACCGCTAGCGGCTACGAGCAGTACTTC

clone_size: many
j_call: TRBJ2-3
d_call: TRBD2
cdr3_length: 18
v_call: TRBV25-1
cdr3_aa: CASSEYFSAGGRSDTQYF
cdr3_nt: TGTGCCAGCAGTGAATATTTTTCGGCGGGGGGGAGATCAGATACGCAGTATTTT

clone_size: many
j_call: TRBJ1-1
d_call: .
cdr3_length: 11
v_call: TRBV20-1
cdr3_aa: CRARLGTEAFF
cdr3_nt: TGCAGGGCTAGATTGGGGACTGAAGCTTTCTTT

clone_size: many
j_call: TRBJ1-6
d_call: .
cdr3_length: 13
v_call: TRBV20-1
cdr3_aa: CTAQSSYNSPLHF
cdr3_nt: TGCACCGCTCAGAGCTCCTATAATTCACCCCTCCACTTT

clone_size: .
j_call: TRBJ1-1
d_call: .
cdr3_length: 15
v_call: TRBV15
cdr3_aa: CATSDSQLPNTEAFF
cdr3_nt: TGTGCCACCAGCGACTCTCAGCTCCCGAACACTGAAGCTTTCTTT

clone_size: .
j_call: TRBJ1-2
d_call: .
cdr3_length: 13
v_call: TRBV15
cdr3_aa: CATSREAPYGYTF
cdr3_nt: TGTGCCACCAGCAGAGAGGCCCCCTATGGCTACACCTTC

clone_size: few
j_call: TRBJ1-2
d_call: TRBD1
cdr3_length: 12
v_call: TRBV24-1
cdr3_aa: CATSVTGSGYTF
cdr3_nt: TGTGCCACCAGTGTGACAGGGAGTGGCTACACCTTC

clone_size: .
j_call: TRBJ2-2
d_call: .
cdr3_length: 18
v_call: TRBV11-2
cdr3_aa: CASSLDRGTIELTGELFF
cdr3_nt: TGTGCCAGCAGCTTAGATCGGGGGACCATAGAGTTGACCGGGGAGCTGTTTTTT

clone_size: many
j_call: TRBJ1-1
d_call: .
cdr3_length: 10
v_call: TRBV27
cdr3_aa: CASSSQAAFF
cdr3_nt: TGTGCCAGCTCTTCCCAGGCGGCTTTCTTT

clone_size: .
j_call: TRBJ2-3
d_call: .
cdr3_length: 18
v_call: TRBV21-1
cdr3_aa: CASSKNGGGGRITDTQYF
cdr3_nt: TGTGCCAGCAGCAAAAATGGAGGCGGGGGGCGTATCACAGATACGCAGTATTTT

clone_size: .
j_call: TRBJ1-1
d_call: TRBD1
cdr3_length: 16
v_call: TRBV20-1
cdr3_aa: CSAPFALTGANTEAFF
cdr3_nt: TGCAGTGCTCCCTTCGCCTTGACAGGGGCGAACACTGAAGCTTTCTTT

clone_size: .
j_call: TRBJ1-2
d_call: .
cdr3_length: 16
v_call: TRBV29-1
cdr3_aa: CSVTGTSNGGGYGYTF
cdr3_nt: TGCAGCGTTACCGGGACATCAAACGGGGGAGGCTATGGCTACACCTTC